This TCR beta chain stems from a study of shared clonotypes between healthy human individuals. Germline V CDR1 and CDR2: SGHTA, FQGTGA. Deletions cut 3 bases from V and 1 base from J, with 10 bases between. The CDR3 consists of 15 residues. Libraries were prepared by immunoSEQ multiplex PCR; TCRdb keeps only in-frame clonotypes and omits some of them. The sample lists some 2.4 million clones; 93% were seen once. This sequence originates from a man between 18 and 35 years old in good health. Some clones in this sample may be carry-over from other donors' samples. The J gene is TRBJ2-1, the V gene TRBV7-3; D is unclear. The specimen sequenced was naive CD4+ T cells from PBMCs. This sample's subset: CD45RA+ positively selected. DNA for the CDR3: TGTGCCAGCAGCTTGGCGGACCAATCCTACAATGAGCAGTTCTTC. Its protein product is CASSLADQSYNEQFF.